The 23 T cell receptor beta chains in this list originate from one sample, sequenced in a study of technical replicates of blood from several donors. Clones were sequenced by immunoSEQ multiplex PCR, and TCRdb holds only the in-frame ones, with some missing. The sample records 50,000 to 65,000 clones, about 92% being singletons. The material sequenced was PBMCs. These receptors came from a human donor in good health. Some clones in this sample may be carry-over from other donors' samples.

J is TRBJ2-3 and V is TRBV12-5, with TRBD2 matching over 7 bases. There are 13 residues in the CDR3. CDR1 LGHNT and CDR2 FRNRAP come from the germline V gene. The V and J ends lost 5 bases and 1 base, in that order; junction bases with no gene match: 0. In DNA, the CDR3 is TGTGCTAGTGGTCGGGGGGGCACAGATACGCAGTATTTT. Amino acids: CASGRGGTDTQYF. Supplemented by reference TRBV12-5 and TRBJ2-3, the full variable domain reads DARVTQTPRHKVTEMGQEVTMRCQPILGHNTVFWYRQTMMQGLELLAYFRNRAPLDDSGMPKDRFSAEMPDATLATLKIQPSEPRDSAVYFCASGRGGTDTQYFGPGTRLTVL.

This chain uses TRBV7-9 with TRBJ2-1, with TRBD2 matching 13 bases. J gave up 3 bases and V 5 bases, and 4 bases lay outside the gene matches. The CDR3 loop spans 16 amino acids. Germline-derived CDR1 and CDR2 are SEHNR and FQNEAQ (reference sequence). The DNA for the CDR3 is TGTGCCAGCAGCCTGACTAGCGGGGGGCACTACAATGAGCAGTTCTTC. Protein product: CASSLTSGGHYNEQFF.

The J gene is TRBJ1-1, the V gene TRBV5-6; no definite D call. The CDR3 contains 14 residues. The V end lost 0 bases, the J end lost 1 base, and 7 bases lay between the germline ends. From germline, CDR1 is SGHDT and CDR2 YYEEEE. CDR3 nucleotide sequence: TGTGCCAGCAGCTTGGCCCCGGGGAACACTGAAGCTTTCTTT. It translates to CASSLAPGNTEAFF.

The V call is TRBV5-1, the J call TRBJ2-3; D is unresolved. The CDR3 extends over 14 amino acids. V lost 7 bases and J lost 2, with 14 bases in between. Germline V gives CDR1 SGHRS, CDR2 YFSETQ. CDR3 coding DNA: TGCGCCAGCCACCCCGACTCGAACACAGATACGCAGTATTTT. It yields the protein CASHPDSNTDTQYF.

The J gene is TRBJ2-3, the V gene TRBV9; 7 bases map to TRBD2. Germline V gene sequence: CDR1 SGDLS, CDR2 YYNGEE. The trim removed 0 bases at V and 3 bases at J, leaving 10 bases unmatched. The CDR3 length is 17 residues. As DNA, the CDR3 is TGTGCCAGCAGCGTAGAGGGGAGCGGGACGGTGACAGATACGCAGTATTTT. It yields the protein CASSVEGSGTVTDTQYF. The variable domain in full, completed from reference TRBV9 and TRBJ2-3, reads DSGVTQTPKHLITATGQRVTLRCSPRSGDLSVYWYQQSLDQGLQFLIQYYNGEERAKGNILERFSAQQFPDLHSELNLSSLELGDSALYFCASSVEGSGTVTDTQYFGPGTRLTVL.

This chain connects TRBV7-8 to TRBJ2-7, with TRBD2 matching 7 bases. Germline CDR1 SGHVS, CDR2 FQNEAQ. Germline trimming cut 5 bases from V and 0 bases from J; bases unmatched to any gene: 7. The CDR3 runs 15 residues. Written as DNA, the CDR3 is TGTGCCAGCAGCCAGAGCGGGGACGTCTCCTACGAGCAGTACTTC. This gives the protein CASSQSGDVSYEQYF.

The CDR3 is CSVKGVLSGDGYTQYF. CDR3 nucleotides: TGCAGCGTTAAGGGGGTTCTAAGCGGGGACGGATATACGCAGTATTTT. The chain is built from TRBV29-1 and TRBJ2-3; D may be TRBD2 (7 bases). There are 16 residues in the CDR3. The germline CDR1 and CDR2 sequences are SQVTM and ANQGSEA. V lost 5 bases and J 7 bases, leaving 25 bases between the germline ends.

This chain connects TRBV7-9 to TRBJ2-7; D is uncertain. CDR1 SEHNR and CDR2 FQNEAQ come from the germline V gene (reference sequence). The CDR3 covers 13 residues. Trimming cost V 3 bases and J 3 bases, with 9 bases left between them. DNA for the CDR3: TGTGCCAGCAGCTTGGCAGGCCTCTACGAGCAGTACTTC. The encoded protein is CASSLAGLYEQYF.

This chain links TRBV7-8 with TRBJ2-7, with 13 bases that match TRBD2. The V segment lost 5 bases and the J segment 2 bases; nucleotides outside the gene matches: 3. The CDR3 sequence is 15 residues long. Germline CDR1 is SGHVS and CDR2 is FQNEAQ. The CDR3 spells CASSHGLAGAYEQYF. CDR3 nucleotides: TGTGCCAGCAGCCACGGACTAGCGGGGGCCTACGAGCAGTACTTC.

CDR3 amino acids: CASSLARTGGKETQYF. The CDR3 region has the DNA TGTGCCAGCAGCTTGGCCCGTACAGGGGGAAAAGAGACCCAGTACTTC. The gene calls are TRBV5-4 and TRBJ2-5; 8 nucleotides align to TRBD1. The CDR3 is made up of 16 amino acids. Germline V gene sequence: CDR1 SGHNT, CDR2 YYREEE (reference sequence). The V and J ends lost 0 bases and 3 bases, in that order; junction bases with no gene match: 7.

The chain has TRBV7-2 and TRBJ1-2; no clear D gene. V lost 0 bases to trimming and J lost 3 bases, with 14 bases between them. CDR3 length equals 16 residues. CDR1 is SGHTA, CDR2 FQGNSA, per germline. This CDR3 reads CASSLAGSTKDYGYTF. The CDR3 DNA is TGTGCCAGCAGCTTAGCCGGGTCCACGAAGGACTATGGCTACACCTTC.

The CDR3 protein is CASSWDSSSYNEQFF. Written as DNA, the CDR3 is TGTGCCAGCAGTTGGGACAGCAGCTCCTACAATGAGCAGTTCTTC. The V gene is TRBV27, the J gene TRBJ2-1, with 7 positions matching TRBD1. The ends lost 4 bases at V and 0 bases at J; junction bases unmatched: 3. The CDR3 spans 15 residues. Germline values: CDR1 MNHEY, CDR2 SMNVEV (reference sequence).

The chain carries TRBV6-6 and TRBJ2-7; possibly TRBD2 for D (6 bases). The CDR3 loop spans 14 amino acids. Germline V gene data show CDR1 as MNHNY and CDR2 as SVGAGI (reference sequence). V was cut by 6 bases and J by 2 bases, with 14 bases left in between. CDR3 amino acids: CASSTDPSAYEQYF. CDR3 nucleotides: TGTGCCAGCAGCACAGACCCTAGCGCCTACGAGCAGTACTTC.

This clone was counted only a few times. The V gene is TRBV13, the J gene TRBJ1-3; a weak D match, TRBD1 (6 bases). Germline V gene sequence: CDR1 PRHDT, CDR2 FYEKMQ (reference sequence). This CDR3 region has 15 residues. The germline V and J ends were trimmed by 1 base and 2 bases, with 9 bases remaining between them. CDR3 residues: CASSLEGGPGNTIYF. CDR3 bases: TGTGCCAGCAGCTTAGAGGGGGGGCCTGGAAACACCATATATTTT.

The gene calls are TRBV19 and TRBJ1-6; TRBD1 is a possible D gene (6 bases). The CDR3 extends over 13 amino acids. The germline CDR1 and CDR2 sequences are LNHDA and SQIVND (reference sequence). V lost 6 bases and J lost 6, with 9 bases in between. The CDR3 bases are TGTGCCAGTAGATTCAGGGGTAATTCACCCCTCCACTTT. Protein: CASRFRGNSPLHF.

The chain is built from TRBV10-3 and TRBJ1-2; no clear D gene. The CDR3 runs 11 residues. CDR1 is ENHRY, CDR2 SYGVKD, per germline. V was shortened by 4 bases and J by 6 bases, with 6 bases between the two germline ends. CDR3 protein: CAISGGNGYTF. The CDR3 DNA reads as TGTGCCATCAGTGGAGGGAATGGCTACACCTTC.

The chain joins TRBV2 to TRBJ1-2; D remains unclear. This CDR3 contains 14 residues. Germline values: CDR1 SNHLY, CDR2 FYNNEI. Trimming cost V 0 bases and J 4 bases, with 9 bases left between them. The CDR3 DNA follows: TGTGCCAGCAGTGAAGCGGGCCGGGGCTATGGCTACACCTTC. As protein: CASSEAGRGYGYTF.

The chain couples TRBV7-9 to TRBJ2-7; 12 bases are shared with TRBD1. With 6 bases clipped from V and 6 bases from J, the junction kept 6 bases outside the gene matches. The CDR3 spans 14 residues. Per the germline V gene, CDR1 is SEHNR and CDR2 is FQNEAQ (reference sequence). The CDR3 protein is CASSSGTGGAEQYF. The DNA of the CDR3 is TGTGCCAGCAGTTCCGGGACAGGGGGCGCCGAGCAGTACTTC.

The chain combines TRBV30 with TRBJ2-1; 8 bases agree with TRBD2. The CDR3 runs 14 residues. Trimming removed 7 bases from V and 5 bases from J; junction bases left unmatched: 10. Per the germline V gene, CDR1 is GTSNPN and CDR2 is SVGIG (reference sequence). DNA for the CDR3: TGTGCCTCCCGAATGACTAGCGTGCACAATGAGCAGTTCTTC. It encodes CASRMTSVHNEQFF.

The CDR3 DNA reads TGTGCCAGCAGTGAAGCCAATCGGGTTCAGCCCCAGCATTTT. It is translated as CASSEANRVQPQHF. The chain employs TRBV2 and TRBJ1-5; D is undetermined. The germline V gene has CDR1 SNHLY and CDR2 FYNNEI. There are 14 residues in the CDR3. Trimming took off 0 bases at V and 6 bases at J, with 9 bases between the two ends.

V and J are TRBV18 and TRBJ1-3, with D possibly being TRBD1 (5 bases). V gave up 4 bases and J gave up 0 bases, with 19 bases separating them. The CDR3 loop spans 18 amino acids. In germline, CDR1 is KGHSH, CDR2 LQKENI. Here the CDR3 DNA reads TGTGCCAGCTCACAGGGGTGGTTGACAACGAGCTCTGGAAACACCATATATTTT. Its translation is CASSQGWLTTSSGNTIYF.

This clone was seen more than once but under ten times. The chain couples TRBV29-1 to TRBJ1-2; possibly TRBD1 for D (6 bases). The CDR3 has 13 amino acids. Germline values: CDR1 SQVTM, CDR2 ANQGSEA. The germline V and J ends were trimmed by 6 bases and 2 bases, with 13 bases remaining between them. CDR3 sequence: CSVMVGQNYGYTF. CDR3 in DNA: TGCAGCGTCATGGTCGGACAGAACTATGGCTACACCTTC.

This clone has a single count. V is TRBV5-5 and J is TRBJ1-2, with D perhaps TRBD1 (5 bases). Trimming took off 0 bases at V and 4 bases at J, with 13 bases between the two ends. Germline V gene sequence: CDR1 SGHKS, CDR2 YYEKEE (reference sequence). The CDR3 extends over 15 amino acids. CDR3 sequence reads: CASSLDGPQGYGYTF. In nucleotides, the CDR3 is TGTGCCAGCAGCTTGGACGGACCTCAGGGCTATGGCTACACCTTC.